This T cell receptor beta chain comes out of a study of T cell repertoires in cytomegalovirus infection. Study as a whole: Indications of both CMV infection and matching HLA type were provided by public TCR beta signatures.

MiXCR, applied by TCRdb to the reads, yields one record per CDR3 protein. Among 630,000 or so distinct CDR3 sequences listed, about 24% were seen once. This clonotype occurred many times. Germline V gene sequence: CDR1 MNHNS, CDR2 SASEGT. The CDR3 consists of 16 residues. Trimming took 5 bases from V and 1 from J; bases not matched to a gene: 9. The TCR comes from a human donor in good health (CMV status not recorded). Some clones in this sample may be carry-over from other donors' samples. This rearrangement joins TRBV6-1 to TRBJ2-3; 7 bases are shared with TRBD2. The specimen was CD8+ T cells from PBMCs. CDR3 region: CASSSPSGPRTDTQYF. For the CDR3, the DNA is TGTGCCAGCAGTTCCCCTAGCGGTCCCCGCACAGATACGCAGTATTTT.